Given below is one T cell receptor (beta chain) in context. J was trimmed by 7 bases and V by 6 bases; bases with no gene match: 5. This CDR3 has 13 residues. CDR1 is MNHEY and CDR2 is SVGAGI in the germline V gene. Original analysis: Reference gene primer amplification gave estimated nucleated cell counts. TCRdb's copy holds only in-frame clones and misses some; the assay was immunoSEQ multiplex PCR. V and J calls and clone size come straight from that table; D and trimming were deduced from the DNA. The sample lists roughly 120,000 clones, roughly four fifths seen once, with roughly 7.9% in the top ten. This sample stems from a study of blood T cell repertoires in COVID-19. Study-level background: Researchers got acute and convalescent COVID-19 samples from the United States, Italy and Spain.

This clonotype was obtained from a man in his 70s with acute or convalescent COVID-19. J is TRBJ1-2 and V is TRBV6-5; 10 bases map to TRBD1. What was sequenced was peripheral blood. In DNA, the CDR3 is TGTGCCAGCAGCCGGGACAGGGGAGGTGGCTACACCTTC. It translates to CASSRDRGGGYTF.